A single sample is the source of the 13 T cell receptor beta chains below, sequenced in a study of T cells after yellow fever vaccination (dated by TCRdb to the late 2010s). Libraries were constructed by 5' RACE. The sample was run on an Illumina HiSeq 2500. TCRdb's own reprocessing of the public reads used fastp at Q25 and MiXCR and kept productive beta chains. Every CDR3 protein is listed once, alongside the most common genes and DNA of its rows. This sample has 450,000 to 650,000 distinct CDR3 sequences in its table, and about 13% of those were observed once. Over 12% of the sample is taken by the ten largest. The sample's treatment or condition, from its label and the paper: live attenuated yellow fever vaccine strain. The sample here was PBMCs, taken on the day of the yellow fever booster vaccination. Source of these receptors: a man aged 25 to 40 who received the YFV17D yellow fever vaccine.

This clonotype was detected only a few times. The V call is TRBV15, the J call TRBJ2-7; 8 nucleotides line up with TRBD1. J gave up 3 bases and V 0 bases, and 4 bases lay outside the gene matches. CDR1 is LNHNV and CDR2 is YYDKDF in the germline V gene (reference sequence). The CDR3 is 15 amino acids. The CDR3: CATSRDTGGFYEQYF. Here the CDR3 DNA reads TGTGCCACCAGCAGAGATACAGGGGGTTTCTACGAGCAGTACTTC. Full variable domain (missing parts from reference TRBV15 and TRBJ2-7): DAMVIQNPRYQVTQFGKPVTLSCSQTLNHNVMYWYQQKSSQAPKLLFHYYDKDFNNEADTPDNFQSRRPNTSFCFLDIRSPGLGDTAMYLCATSRDTGGFYEQYFGPGTRLTVT.

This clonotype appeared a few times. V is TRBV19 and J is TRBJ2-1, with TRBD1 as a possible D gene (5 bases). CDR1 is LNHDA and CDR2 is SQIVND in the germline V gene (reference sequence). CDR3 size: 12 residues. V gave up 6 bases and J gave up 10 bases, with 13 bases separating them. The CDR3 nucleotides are TGTGCCAGTAGGCCGCCTCAGGGAGAGCAGTTCTTC. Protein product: CASRPPQGEQFF.

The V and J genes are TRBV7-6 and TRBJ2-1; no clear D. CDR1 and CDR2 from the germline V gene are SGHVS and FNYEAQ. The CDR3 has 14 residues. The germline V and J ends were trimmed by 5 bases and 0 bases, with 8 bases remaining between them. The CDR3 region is CASSRRNSYNEQFF. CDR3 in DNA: TGTGCCAGCAGCCGGCGAAACTCCTACAATGAGCAGTTCTTC.

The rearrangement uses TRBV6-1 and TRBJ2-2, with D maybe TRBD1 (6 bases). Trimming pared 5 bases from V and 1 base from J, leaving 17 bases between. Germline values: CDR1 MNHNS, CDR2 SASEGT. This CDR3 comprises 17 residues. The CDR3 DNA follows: TGTGCCAGCAGTCATTTTCCGAGGACAGAGAACACCGGGGAGCTGTTTTTT. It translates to CASSHFPRTENTGELFF.

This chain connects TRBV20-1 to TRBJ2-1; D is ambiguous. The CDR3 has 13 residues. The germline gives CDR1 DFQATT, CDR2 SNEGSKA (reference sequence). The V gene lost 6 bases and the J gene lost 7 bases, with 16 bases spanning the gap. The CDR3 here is CSATTPTGNEQFF. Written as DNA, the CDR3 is TGCAGTGCCACTACGCCGACTGGGAATGAGCAGTTCTTC.

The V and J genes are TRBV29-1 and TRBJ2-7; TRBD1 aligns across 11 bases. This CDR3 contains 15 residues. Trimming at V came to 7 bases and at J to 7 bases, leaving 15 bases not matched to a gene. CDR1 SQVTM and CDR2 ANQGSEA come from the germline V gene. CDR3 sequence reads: CSAAGTGGSSGEQYF. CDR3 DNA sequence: TGCAGCGCCGCCGGGACAGGGGGGTCTTCGGGGGAGCAGTACTTC.

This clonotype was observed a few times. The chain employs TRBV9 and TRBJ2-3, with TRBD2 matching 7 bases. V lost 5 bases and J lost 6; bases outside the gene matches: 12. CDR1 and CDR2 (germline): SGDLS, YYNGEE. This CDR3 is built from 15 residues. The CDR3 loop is CASRTDEGGLDTQYF. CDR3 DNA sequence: TGTGCCAGCAGAACAGACGAGGGAGGGCTTGATACGCAGTATTTT.

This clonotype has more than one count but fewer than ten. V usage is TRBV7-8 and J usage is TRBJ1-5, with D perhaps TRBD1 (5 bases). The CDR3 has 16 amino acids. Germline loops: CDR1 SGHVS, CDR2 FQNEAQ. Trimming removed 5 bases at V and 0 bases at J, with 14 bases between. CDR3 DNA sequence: TGTGCCAGCAGCCAAAGGAGGAGGGGTAGCAATCAGCCCCAGCATTTT. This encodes CASSQRRRGSNQPQHF. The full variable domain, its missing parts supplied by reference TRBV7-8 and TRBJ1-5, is GAGVSQSPRYKVAKRGQDVALRCDPISGHVSLFWYQQALGQGPEFLTYFQNEAQLDKSGLPSDRFFAERPEGSVSTLKIQRTQQEDSAVYLCASSQRRRGSNQPQHFGDGTRLSIL.

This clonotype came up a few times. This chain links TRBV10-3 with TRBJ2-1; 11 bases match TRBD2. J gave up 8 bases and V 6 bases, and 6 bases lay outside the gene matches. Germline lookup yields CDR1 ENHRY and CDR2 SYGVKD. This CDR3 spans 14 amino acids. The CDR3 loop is CAISPGTSGDEQFF. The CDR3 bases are TGTGCCATCAGCCCCGGGACTAGCGGAGATGAGCAGTTCTTC.

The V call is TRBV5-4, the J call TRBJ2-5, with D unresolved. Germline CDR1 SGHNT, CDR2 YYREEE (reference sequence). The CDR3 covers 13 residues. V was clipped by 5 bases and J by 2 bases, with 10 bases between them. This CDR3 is CASSFRAQETQYF. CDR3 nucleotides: TGTGCCAGCAGTTTCCGGGCTCAAGAGACCCAGTACTTC.

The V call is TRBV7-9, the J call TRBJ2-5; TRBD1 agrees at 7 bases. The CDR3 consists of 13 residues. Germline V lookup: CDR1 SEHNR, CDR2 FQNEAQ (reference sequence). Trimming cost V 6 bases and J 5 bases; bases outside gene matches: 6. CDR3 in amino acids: CASRGQSRETQYF. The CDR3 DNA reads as TGTGCCAGCAGGGGACAGTCCCGGGAGACCCAGTACTTC.

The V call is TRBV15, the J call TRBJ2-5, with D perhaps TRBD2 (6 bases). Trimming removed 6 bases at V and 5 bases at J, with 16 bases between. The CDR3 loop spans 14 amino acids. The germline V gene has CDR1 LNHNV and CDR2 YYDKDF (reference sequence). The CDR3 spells CATSSGLIRETQYF. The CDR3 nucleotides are TGTGCCACCAGTAGCGGTCTGATCCGGGAGACCCAGTACTTC.

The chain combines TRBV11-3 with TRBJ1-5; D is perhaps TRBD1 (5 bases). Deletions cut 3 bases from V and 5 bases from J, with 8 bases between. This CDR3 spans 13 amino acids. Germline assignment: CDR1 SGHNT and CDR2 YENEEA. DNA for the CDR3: TGTGCCAGCAGCTTGGGGCTCCATCAGCCCCAGCATTTT. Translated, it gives CASSLGLHQPQHF.